These 14 T cell receptor beta chains originate from one sample sequenced in a study of identical twins (dated by TCRdb to the mid-2010s). The library relied on 5' RACE. Sequenced on an Illumina HiSeq 2000. TCRdb reprocessing: public reads trimmed at Q25 with fastp, clones called with MiXCR, in-frame beta chains kept. CDR3 protein duplicates are merged, each entry listing the most common genes and DNA. In all, the sample holds hundreds of thousands of distinct CDR3 sequences, and 5.5% to 6.5% of those were seen once. The ten top clones hold 1.5% to 2% of the sample. The sample taken for sequencing was naive T cells sorted from blood. The sample's cell subset or site label, in plain terms: cells isolated with a human naive T-cell isolation kit. The receptors come from a man between 18 and 35 years old in good health.

The chain combines TRBV11-2 with TRBJ1-4, with 8 bases identical to TRBD1. V lost 5 bases to trimming and J lost 7 bases; unmatched junction nucleotides: 15. CDR1 and CDR2 (germline): SGHAT, FQNNGV. This CDR3 has 17 amino acids. CDR3 amino acids: CASSRITPGGKSEKLFF. The CDR3 nucleotides are TGTGCCAGCAGCCGAATAACCCCAGGGGGCAAGAGTGAAAAACTGTTTTTT.

This clonotype was recorded many times. V and J are TRBV10-3 and TRBJ1-2, with D uncertain. The CDR3 extends over 16 amino acids. Trimming took 1 base from V and 0 from J, leaving 12 bases between them. The V gene's germline CDR1 is ENHRY and CDR2 SYGVKD. The CDR3 DNA sequence: TGTGCCATCAGTGAGTTGGTTGGGATCACTAACTATGGCTACACCTTC. Translating it yields CAISELVGITNYGYTF.

Only a few counts were recorded for this clonotype. This rearrangement joins TRBV24-1 to TRBJ2-6; perhaps D is TRBD1 or TRBD2 (6 bases each). V lost 4 bases and J lost 2, with 8 bases in between. The CDR3 runs 15 residues. Germline V gives CDR1 KGHDR, CDR2 SFDVKD. This CDR3 reads CATSEEGAGANVLTF. The CDR3 nucleotides are TGTGCCACCAGTGAGGAGGGGGCTGGGGCCAACGTCCTGACTTTC.

This clonotype showed up many times. This chain joins TRBV7-9 and TRBJ2-1, with 10 bases that match TRBD2. The CDR3 loop spans 16 amino acids. V lost 0 bases, J lost 7 bases, and 6 bases stayed unmatched. Germline loops: CDR1 SEHNR, CDR2 FQNEAQ (reference sequence). The CDR3: CASSLASGRATNEQFF. The CDR3 bases are TGTGCCAGCAGCTTAGCCAGCGGGAGGGCCACGAATGAGCAGTTCTTC.

This clonotype has a count of ten or more. The chain employs TRBV12-3 or TRBV12-4 and TRBJ1-2; 9 positions agree with TRBD1. The CDR3 extends over 14 amino acids. V was clipped by 4 bases and J by 7 bases; unmatched bases: 7. CDR3 sequence: CASSSPGQGAGYTF. The CDR3 bases are TGTGCCAGCAGTTCTCCGGGACAGGGTGCTGGCTACACCTTC.

V is TRBV7-9 and J is TRBJ2-3, with TRBD1 as a possible D gene (5 bases). The CDR3 has 14 residues. V was trimmed by 6 bases and J by 6 bases, leaving 16 bases between them. Germline CDR1 and CDR2: SEHNR and FQNEAQ (reference sequence). The chain's CDR3 is CASSTIQGEDTQYF. The CDR3 nucleotides are TGTGCCAGCAGTACCATCCAGGGTGAGGATACGCAGTATTTT.

This clonotype was observed at least ten times. The chain has TRBV6-1 and TRBJ2-1; no reliable D call. This CDR3 spans 13 amino acids. V lost 5 bases and J lost 3, with 8 bases in between. Germline CDR1 and CDR2: MNHNS and SASEGT. This chain's CDR3 is CASSPGHYNEQFF. CDR3 DNA: TGTGCCAGCAGTCCGGGCCACTACAATGAGCAGTTCTTC.

This clonotype has a count of ten or more. This chain connects TRBV18 to TRBJ1-1; 9 positions match TRBD1. V dropped 4 bases and J dropped 4; count of bases not matched to a gene: 7. This CDR3 spans 15 amino acids. Germline V lookup: CDR1 KGHSH, CDR2 LQKENI. The CDR3 DNA is TGTGCCAGCTCACTACAGGGGGCTAGGGTCACTGAAGCTTTCTTT. Amino acids: CASSLQGARVTEAFF.

This clonotype was recorded at least ten times. The rearrangement uses TRBV7-8 and TRBJ2-1; D remains ambiguous. The V gene lost 1 base and the J gene lost 0 bases, with 10 bases spanning the gap. Germline CDR1 reads SGHVS; CDR2 reads FQNEAQ. This CDR3 spans 16 amino acids. The CDR3 protein is CASSLGLLSSYNEQFF. The DNA for the CDR3 is TGTGCCAGCAGCTTAGGACTCCTGAGCTCCTACAATGAGCAGTTCTTC.

On this clonotype: A much larger clone is a single base away; this may be a read error. The chain combines TRBV7-2 with TRBJ1-1; the match to TRBD1 covers 8 bases. The ends lost 8 bases at V and 8 bases at J; junction bases unmatched: 13. The CDR3 loop spans 14 amino acids. CDR1 and CDR2 from the germline V gene are SGHTA and FQGNSA. The CDR3, as DNA: TGTGCCAGCGGCTCACGGACAGGGCTTCCCGAAGCTTTCTTT. Protein: CASGSRTGLPEAFF.

This chain joins TRBV7-2 and TRBJ2-7; 7 positions agree with TRBD2. CDR3 size: 15 residues. V lost 5 bases to trimming and J lost 2 bases; unmatched junction nucleotides: 9. Germline values: CDR1 SGHTA, CDR2 FQGNSA. The CDR3 DNA reads TGTGCCAGCAGCCCGCAGCGCGGGAGAGCCTACGAGCAGTACGTC. This gives the protein CASSPQRGRAYEQYV.

This clonotype was detected only a few times. The rearrangement uses TRBV7-9 and TRBJ2-7; a possible D gene is TRBD1 (6 bases). The CDR3 loop spans 14 amino acids. Germline V gene lookup returns CDR1 SEHNR and CDR2 FQNEAQ (reference sequence). V was shortened by 1 base and J by 2 bases, with 9 bases between the two germline ends. The CDR3 here is CASSLDGGPYEQYV. CDR3 DNA: TGTGCCAGCAGCTTAGATGGGGGCCCCTACGAGCAGTACGTC.

V usage is TRBV27 and J usage is TRBJ2-3; possible D gene TRBD2, 6 bases. The germline V and J ends were trimmed by 5 bases and 10 bases, with 16 bases remaining between them. CDR3 size: 13 residues. Germline loops: CDR1 MNHEY, CDR2 SMNVEV (reference sequence). CDR3 sequence: CASSGGLSTAQYF. The CDR3 nucleotides are TGTGCCAGCAGTGGGGGACTGTCTACAGCGCAGTATTTT.

Comment on this clonotype: A read error may be the cause here, since a much bigger clone is one base away. The CDR3 sequence: CSAGGDQQFF. The CDR3 DNA reads as TGCAGCGCTGGAGGGGATCAGCAGTTCTTC. V and J are TRBV29-1 and TRBJ2-1; D is perhaps TRBD2 (6 bases). This CDR3 contains 10 residues. Germline V gives CDR1 SQVTM, CDR2 ANQGSEA. The germline V and J ends were trimmed by 7 bases and 11 bases, with 12 bases remaining between them.